One and the same sample provided the 27 T cell receptor beta chains below, sequenced in a study of siplizumab effects on memory and regulatory T cells. Libraries were prepared by immunoSEQ multiplex PCR; TCRdb keeps only in-frame clonotypes and omits some of them. This sample has over 100,000 clones, with around 93% found just once. The sample taken for sequencing was non-Treg CD4+ T cells sorted from blood. The receptors shown here come from a human donor in good health.

The chain couples TRBV11-2 to TRBJ1-1; maybe TRBD1 (6 bases). Looked up from germline, CDR1 is SGHAT and CDR2 is FQNNGV. Trimming removed 1 base at V and 1 base at J, with 10 bases between. CDR3 length: 15 amino acids. CDR3 DNA: TGTGCCAGCAGCTTAGTGGGGGGCCAGAACACTGAAGCTTTCTTT. This gives the protein CASSLVGGQNTEAFF. The whole variable domain, filled in from reference TRBV11-2 and TRBJ1-1, reads EAGVAQSPRYKIIEKRQSVAFWCNPISGHATLYWYQQILGQGPKLLIQFQNNGVVDDSQLPKDRFSAERLKGVDSTLKIQPAKLEDSAVYLCASSLVGGQNTEAFFGQGTRLTVV.

The V call is TRBV12-5, the J call TRBJ1-5, with 7 bases that match TRBD1. This CDR3 comprises 14 residues. CDR1 and CDR2 (germline): LGHNT, FRNRAP. V was clipped by 7 bases and J by 6 bases; unmatched bases: 9. CDR3 nucleotide sequence: TGTGCTAGTGCCCTACAGGGGAGCGTTCAGCCCCAGCATTTT. It is translated as CASALQGSVQPQHF.

The rearrangement links TRBV30 to TRBJ2-5; D is unresolved. The CDR3 has 12 residues. With 2 bases removed from V and 5 bases from J, the gap between germline ends came to 9 bases. Germline values: CDR1 GTSNPN, CDR2 SVGIG (reference sequence). The CDR3 loop is CAWSPPRETQYF. CDR3 DNA: TGTGCCTGGAGTCCCCCGAGGGAGACCCAGTACTTC.

The CDR3, as DNA: TGTGCCAGCAGTGAAACCGGGCGGGGGGCTTTCACAGATACGCAGTATTTT. Residues: CASSETGRGAFTDTQYF. The chain recombines TRBV6-1 with TRBJ2-3; TRBD2 aligns across 8 bases. Per germline, CDR1 MNHNS and CDR2 SASEGT. V gave up 2 bases and J gave up 2 bases; unmatched junction bases: 9. The CDR3 totals 17 residues.

CDR3 residues: CASSLQWGGEKLFF. The DNA for the CDR3 is TGTGCCAGCAGCCTTCAGTGGGGCGGAGAAAAACTGTTTTTT. J is TRBJ1-4 and V is TRBV11-2; a possible D gene is TRBD1 (5 bases). The germline gives CDR1 SGHAT, CDR2 FQNNGV. Between the trimmed V and J ends, which lost 5 bases and 8 bases, there was a span of 15 bases. This CDR3 has 14 amino acids.

The chain couples TRBV30 to TRBJ1-3; unclear D gene. Trimming cost V 0 bases and J 0 bases, with 15 bases left between them. CDR1 and CDR2 from the germline V gene are GTSNPN and SVGIG (reference sequence). The CDR3 spans 17 residues. CDR3 nucleotides: TGTGCCTGGAGTGTACTGCGGGGAGCACTCTCTGGAAACACCATATATTTT. Amino acid sequence: CAWSVLRGALSGNTIYF.

This chain links TRBV11-1 with TRBJ1-2; 8 bases are shared with TRBD1. The CDR3 runs 17 residues. Losses at the gene ends were 5 bases for V and 1 base for J; bases not matched to a gene: 12. CDR1 and CDR2 from the germline V gene are SGHAT and FQDESV (reference sequence). CDR3: CASSLTGANSDNYGYTF. CDR3 bases: TGTGCCAGCAGCCTGACAGGGGCGAACTCAGATAACTATGGCTACACCTTC.

V is TRBV19 and J is TRBJ1-2; D possibly corresponds to TRBD1 (6 bases). V gave up 3 bases and J gave up 3 bases, with 14 bases separating them. This CDR3 region has 15 residues. Germline V gene sequence: CDR1 LNHDA, CDR2 SQIVND (reference sequence). The CDR3 DNA sequence: TGTGCCAGTAGTATCGGCAGGGGCGATTACTATGGCTACACCTTC. Its translation is CASSIGRGDYYGYTF. The full variable domain, with the rest looked up from reference TRBV19 and TRBJ1-2, is DGGITQSPKYLFRKEGQNVTLSCEQNLNHDAMYWYRQDPGQGLRLIYYSQIVNDFQKGDIAEGYSVSREKKESFPLTVTSAQKNPTAFYLCASSIGRGDYYGYTFGSGTRLTVV.

The chain couples TRBV27 to TRBJ2-3, with D unclear. Germline V CDR1 and CDR2: MNHEY, SMNVEV (reference sequence). The CDR3 spans 14 residues. Trimming left V 3 bases short and J 2 bases short, with 9 bases between. The CDR3 coding sequence is TGTGCCAGCAGTTTCGGCCTTATCACAGATACGCAGTATTTT. Protein sequence: CASSFGLITDTQYF.

The chain couples TRBV20-1 to TRBJ2-1; D ambiguous. Germline values: CDR1 DFQATT, CDR2 SNEGSKA (reference sequence). Trimming stripped 2 bases from V and 7 bases from J, with 3 bases between. The CDR3 loop spans 10 amino acids. The CDR3 DNA sequence: TGCAGTGCTAGATCTAATGAGCAGTTCTTC. It codes for CSARSNEQFF.

The rearrangement joins TRBV9 to TRBJ2-1, with 10 bases matching TRBD2. After removal of 3 bases from V and 10 bases from J, the junction contained 16 bases not matched to a gene. This CDR3 region has 17 residues. Germline values: CDR1 SGDLS, CDR2 YYNGEE. The CDR3 DNA reads as TGTGCCAGCAGCGGACCCCCGAGCGGGGGGGTAAAATTGGAGCAGTTCTTC. As protein: CASSGPPSGGVKLEQFF.

J is TRBJ2-3 and V is TRBV7-3; perhaps D is TRBD1 or TRBD2 (7 bases each). Germline-derived CDR1 and CDR2 are SGHTA and FQGTGA. The CDR3 runs 16 residues. The ends were cut back, 0 bases at V and 3 bases at J, with 13 bases in the middle. CDR3 loop: CASSLTPGGVTDTQYF. CDR3 DNA sequence: TGTGCCAGCAGCTTAACGCCAGGGGGGGTGACAGATACGCAGTATTTT.

The chain links TRBV14 to TRBJ1-3; D is uncertain. Trimming left V 0 bases short and J 4 bases short, with 10 bases between. The length of the CDR3 is 15 residues. CDR1 is SGHDN and CDR2 is FVKESK in the germline V gene. The CDR3 loop reads CASSQDSGSGNTIYF. Here the CDR3 DNA reads TGTGCCAGCAGCCAAGATTCGGGGTCCGGAAACACCATATATTTT.

J is TRBJ2-1 and V is TRBV11-3; D gene unclear. Germline V gene sequence: CDR1 SGHNT, CDR2 YENEEA. CDR3 length: 13 residues. V lost 3 bases, J lost 10 bases, and 13 bases lay in between. The CDR3 here is CASSFSPFGEQFF. CDR3 in DNA: TGTGCCAGCAGCTTTTCCCCTTTCGGGGAGCAGTTCTTC.

The chain joins TRBV5-1 to TRBJ2-3; 10 bases are a match to TRBD2. This CDR3 comprises 16 residues. The germline V gene encodes CDR1 SGHRS and CDR2 YFSETQ. Trimming took 4 bases from V and 0 from J; bases not matched to a gene: 5. The CDR3 DNA reads as TGCGCCAGCAGCCAGGGACTAGCGATTAGCACAGATACGCAGTATTTT. Translation gives CASSQGLAISTDTQYF.

The chain employs TRBV10-3 and TRBJ2-3, with a weak D call TRBD2 (7 bases). The germline gives CDR1 ENHRY, CDR2 SYGVKD. V was cut by 1 base and J by 5 bases, with 19 bases left in between. CDR3 size: 17 residues. The CDR3 reads CAISEYGGRGPVDTQYF. DNA for the CDR3: TGTGCCATCAGTGAGTACGGCGGGCGGGGGCCCGTAGATACGCAGTATTTT.

The CDR3 reads CASEGQVVYGYTF. The CDR3 nucleotides read TGTGCCAGCGAGGGACAAGTGGTCTATGGCTACACCTTC. The chain couples TRBV2 to TRBJ1-2; TRBD1 is a possible D gene (6 bases). CDR3 length equals 13 residues. From germline, CDR1 is SNHLY and CDR2 FYNNEI. The ends were cut back, 8 bases at V and 4 bases at J, with 14 bases in the middle.

The rearrangement links TRBV10-2 to TRBJ2-3, with D possibly matching TRBD1 (5 bases). This CDR3 is 12 amino acids long. In germline, CDR1 is WSHSY, CDR2 SAAADI. The germline V and J ends were trimmed by 8 bases and 7 bases, with 13 bases remaining between them. In nucleotides, the CDR3 is TGCGCCAGCGCACTCGACAGTTATACGCAGTATTTT. Amino acid sequence: CASALDSYTQYF.

The CDR3 nucleotides read TGTGCCAGCAGCCGGACGGTCAACACTGAAGCTTTCTTT. Residues: CASSRTVNTEAFF. The V and J genes are TRBV7-9 and TRBJ1-1, with unresolved D. Trimming pared 5 bases from V and 2 bases from J, leaving 9 bases between. The CDR3 spans 13 residues. Germline CDR1 SEHNR, CDR2 FQNEAQ (reference sequence).

The chain is built from TRBV7-9 and TRBJ2-1, with 9 bases lining up with TRBD1. Germline V gene lookup returns CDR1 SEHNR and CDR2 FQNEAQ (reference sequence). The junction had 10 bases not matched to a gene; V was cut back by 5 bases and J by 8 bases. The CDR3 contains 15 residues. The chain's CDR3 is CASSPGTGYLDEQFF. In nucleotides, the CDR3 is TGTGCCAGCAGCCCCGGGACAGGGTATTTGGATGAGCAGTTCTTC.

The chain has TRBV2 and TRBJ2-2, with D possibly being TRBD2 (6 bases). CDR3 length: 15 amino acids. CDR1 SNHLY and CDR2 FYNNEI come from the germline V gene. Trimming pared 6 bases from V and 4 bases from J, leaving 15 bases between. Written as DNA, the CDR3 is TGTGCCAGCAGGGGCAGCGGGCAGGCCACCGGGGAGCTGTTTTTT. Amino acids: CASRGSGQATGELFF. Drawing the rest from reference TRBV2 and TRBJ2-2, the complete variable domain is EPEVTQTPSHQVTQMGQEVILRCVPISNHLYFYWYRQILGQKVEFLVSFYNNEISEKSEIFDDQFSVERPDGSNFTLKIRSTKLEDSAMYFCASRGSGQATGELFFGEGSRLTVL.

With respect to this clone: This sample includes further DNA sequences coding for the same CDR3. The chain links TRBV11-2 to TRBJ2-3; TRBD2 matches 13 bases. The CDR3 is 15 amino acids. The V gene end was trimmed by 5 bases and the J gene end by 4 bases; junction bases not matched to a gene: 3. Per the germline V gene, CDR1 is SGHAT and CDR2 is FQNNGV. The chain's CDR3 is CASSLTSGGADTQYF. CDR3 nucleotide sequence: TGTGCCAGCAGCCTCACTAGCGGGGGGGCAGATACGCAGTATTTT.

This rearrangement joins TRBV4-1 to TRBJ2-7; TRBD2 might be the D (5 bases). Per germline, CDR1 MGHRA and CDR2 YSYEKL. V was pared by 1 base and J by 4 bases, with 14 bases between. CDR3 length equals 15 residues. Here the CDR3 reads CASSQGRGTDYEQYF. The CDR3 DNA reads as TGCGCCAGCAGCCAAGGCCGGGGAACTGATTACGAGCAGTACTTC.

The chain is built from TRBV12-5 and TRBJ2-3, with D perhaps matching TRBD2 (5 bases). CDR1 is LGHNT, CDR2 FRNRAP, per germline. This CDR3 has 12 amino acids. Trimming left V 1 base short and J 7 bases short, with 6 bases between. In DNA, the CDR3 is TGTGCTAGTGGTTTGGGACTACATACGCAGTATTTT. It translates to CASGLGLHTQYF.

The chain couples TRBV5-1 to TRBJ1-1; D may be TRBD1 (5 bases). The ends were cut back, 4 bases at V and 1 base at J, with 11 bases in the middle. The CDR3 runs 14 residues. The germline V gene has CDR1 SGHRS and CDR2 YFSETQ. The CDR3, as DNA: TGCGCCAGCAGCCCCCAGACAGAGAACACTGAAGCTTTCTTT. Translation gives CASSPQTENTEAFF.

The rearrangement joins TRBV25-1 to TRBJ1-2; D remains unclear. CDR3 length: 14 amino acids. CDR1 and CDR2 (germline): MGHDK, SYGVNS. V was clipped by 3 bases and J by 4 bases, with 12 bases between them. DNA for the CDR3: TGTGCCAGCAGTGAGTTGGACGGAGTCTATGGCTACACCTTC. This sequence encodes CASSELDGVYGYTF.

The chain couples TRBV5-1 to TRBJ2-1; possibly TRBD2 for D (6 bases). V was cut by 1 base and J by 4 bases, with 18 bases left in between. Germline V gene data show CDR1 as SGHRS and CDR2 as YFSETQ. The CDR3 has 17 amino acids. The CDR3 is CASSLTGQPGGYNEQFF. DNA of the CDR3: TGCGCCAGCAGCTTGACGGGCCAACCCGGGGGATACAATGAGCAGTTCTTC.